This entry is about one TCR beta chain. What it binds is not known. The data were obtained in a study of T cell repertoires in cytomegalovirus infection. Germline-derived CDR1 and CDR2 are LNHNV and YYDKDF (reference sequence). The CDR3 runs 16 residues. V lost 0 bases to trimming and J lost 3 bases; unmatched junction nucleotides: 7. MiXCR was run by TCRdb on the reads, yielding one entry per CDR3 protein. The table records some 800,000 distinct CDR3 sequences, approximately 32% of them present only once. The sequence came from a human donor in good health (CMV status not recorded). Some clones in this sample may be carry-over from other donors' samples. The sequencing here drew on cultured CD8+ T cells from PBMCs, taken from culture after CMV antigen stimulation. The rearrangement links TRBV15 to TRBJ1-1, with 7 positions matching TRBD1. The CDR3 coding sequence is TGTGCCACCAGCAGAGATCACGGACAGGTGGACACTGAAGCTTTCTTT. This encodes CATSRDHGQVDTEAFF.